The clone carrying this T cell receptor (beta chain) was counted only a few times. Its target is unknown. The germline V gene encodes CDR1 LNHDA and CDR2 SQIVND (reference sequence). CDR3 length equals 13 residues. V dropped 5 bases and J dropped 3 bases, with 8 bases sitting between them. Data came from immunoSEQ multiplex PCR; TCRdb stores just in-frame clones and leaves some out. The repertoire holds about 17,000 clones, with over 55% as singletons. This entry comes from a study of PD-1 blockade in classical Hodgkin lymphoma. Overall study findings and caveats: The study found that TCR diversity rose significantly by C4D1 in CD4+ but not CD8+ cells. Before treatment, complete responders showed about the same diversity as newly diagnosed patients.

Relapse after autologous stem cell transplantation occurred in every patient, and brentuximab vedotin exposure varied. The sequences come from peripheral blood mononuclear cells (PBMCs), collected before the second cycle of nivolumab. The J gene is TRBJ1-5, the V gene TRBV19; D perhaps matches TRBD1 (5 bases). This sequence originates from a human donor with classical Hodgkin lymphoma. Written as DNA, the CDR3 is TGTGCCAGTAGTCCCAGGGACAATCAGCCCCAGCATTTT. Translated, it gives CASSPRDNQPQHF.